These 32 T cell receptor beta chains were all obtained from the same sample, sequenced in a study of cytomegalovirus exposure and HLA in healthy donors. PCR used 60 Vbeta primers and 13 Jbeta primers. The repertoire was sequenced with immunoSEQ multiplex PCR; TCRdb's copy has only in-frame clones and lacks some. The repertoire includes some 200,000 clones, less than 85% of them detected once, and 0.2% to 0.25% sits in the top ten. The sequenced sample consisted of PBMCs. All receptors derive from a girl under 10 years old in good health and CMV-seronegative.

This chain links TRBV15 with TRBJ2-5, with D perhaps TRBD2 (7 bases). V was shortened by 5 bases and J by 3 bases, with 22 bases between the two germline ends. The CDR3 spans 17 residues. Germline CDR1 and CDR2: LNHNV and YYDKDF (reference sequence). This chain's CDR3 is CATSDGGGGGRKETQYF. The CDR3 nucleotides are TGTGCCACCAGCGACGGGGGAGGGGGGGGCAGGAAAGAGACCCAGTACTTC.

This clone was detected only a few times. The rearrangement joins TRBV4-1 to TRBJ2-1; D gene ambiguous. V was cut by 4 bases and J by 8 bases, with 12 bases left in between. This CDR3 has 13 residues. CDR1 and CDR2 from the germline V gene are MGHRA and YSYEKL. CDR3 residues: CASSLRLVHEQFF. The CDR3 region has the DNA TGCGCCAGCAGCCTCCGACTGGTCCATGAGCAGTTCTTC.

The J gene is TRBJ2-3, the V gene TRBV7-9; 7 bases map to TRBD2. The CDR3 runs 17 residues. Trimming took 4 bases from V and 0 from J; bases not matched to a gene: 10. Per germline, CDR1 SEHNR and CDR2 FQNEAQ (reference sequence). In nucleotides, the CDR3 is TGTGCCAGCAGCTCTCGTCCTAGCGGACCGAGCACAGATACGCAGTATTTT. Its translation is CASSSRPSGPSTDTQYF.

This clone appeared a single time. CDR3 amino acids: CASSLGDLTTSGAFF. The CDR3 DNA reads TGTGCCAGCAGCTTGGGGGACTTAACTACGAGCGGAGCTTTCTTT. The chain is built from TRBV5-4 and TRBJ1-1, with D perhaps TRBD1 (5 bases). The CDR3 is 15 residues long. Per the germline V gene, CDR1 is SGHNT and CDR2 is YYREEE (reference sequence). With 0 bases removed from V and 10 bases from J, the gap between germline ends came to 19 bases.

The genes are TRBV10-2 and TRBJ2-7; the match to TRBD1 covers 9 bases. From germline, CDR1 is WSHSY and CDR2 SAAADI. After removal of 10 bases from V and 5 bases from J, the junction contained 6 bases not matched to a gene. This CDR3 is built from 12 residues. Here the CDR3 DNA reads TGCGCCACTGGGACAGGGTTAAACGAGCAGTACTTC. Translating it yields CATGTGLNEQYF.

This chain links TRBV6-1 with TRBJ1-2; 8 bases align to TRBD1. CDR3 size: 15 residues. In germline, CDR1 is MNHNS, CDR2 SASEGT. Trimming at V came to 0 bases and at J to 3 bases, leaving 3 bases not matched to a gene. Here the CDR3 DNA reads TGTGCCAGCAGTGAAGCGGACAGGGACTACTATGGCTACACCTTC. Amino acids: CASSEADRDYYGYTF.

This clone was seen only a few times. V is TRBV14 and J is TRBJ2-3, with D unclear. V was shortened by 1 base and J by 2 bases, with 10 bases between the two germline ends. The CDR3 spans 15 residues. Germline CDR1 is SGHDN and CDR2 is FVKESK. The CDR3 spells CASSQVGRLTDTQYF. The CDR3 coding sequence is TGTGCCAGCAGCCAAGTTGGGCGCCTCACAGATACGCAGTATTTT.

The chain employs TRBV6-1 and TRBJ2-7; 7 bases line up with TRBD2. The V gene's germline CDR1 is MNHNS and CDR2 SASEGT. The CDR3 extends over 12 amino acids. The ends lost 4 bases at V and 4 bases at J; junction bases unmatched: 1. CDR3 DNA sequence: TGTGCCAGCAGTGCGGGAGGTTACGAGCAGTACTTC. It codes for CASSAGGYEQYF.

The J gene is TRBJ2-7, the V gene TRBV5-1, with 8 positions matching TRBD1. The junction had 4 bases not matched to a gene; V was cut back by 0 bases and J by 5 bases. The length of the CDR3 is 14 residues. Germline V lookup: CDR1 SGHRS, CDR2 YFSETQ. CDR3 sequence reads: CASSLAQGANEQYF. The DNA of the CDR3 is TGCGCCAGCAGCTTGGCTCAGGGGGCGAACGAGCAGTACTTC.

The chain combines TRBV6-5 with TRBJ1-2, with 7 nucleotides matching TRBD1. Trimming removed 0 bases from V and 6 bases from J; junction bases left unmatched: 4. Germline V gene data show CDR1 as MNHEY and CDR2 as SVGAGI. The CDR3 contains 14 residues. As DNA, the CDR3 is TGTGCCAGCAGTTACTCGACAGGGAGAGATGGCTACACCTTC. Its protein product is CASSYSTGRDGYTF.

The chain is built from TRBV9 and TRBJ1-5, with D possibly TRBD1 on 6 matching bases. From germline, CDR1 is SGDLS and CDR2 YYNGEE. The CDR3 runs to 14 residues. V lost 5 bases and J lost 3, with 12 bases in between. The CDR3 coding sequence is TGTGCCAGCAGTTCCAGGGGAATCAATCAGCCCCAGCATTTT. Its translation is CASSSRGINQPQHF.

The gene calls are TRBV4-2 and TRBJ1-5, with a weak D call TRBD1 (5 bases). Germline V gives CDR1 LGHNA, CDR2 YNFKEQ. The CDR3 runs 15 residues. Trimming left V 2 bases short and J 3 bases short, with 11 bases between. The chain's CDR3 is CASSQSTANNQPQHF. CDR3 DNA: TGTGCCAGCAGCCAATCGACAGCGAACAATCAGCCCCAGCATTTT.

The rearrangement joins TRBV5-6 to TRBJ2-7; a weak D match, TRBD2 (6 bases). The CDR3 sequence is 16 residues long. V shed 0 bases and J shed 3 bases, with 16 bases lying between them. Germline assignment: CDR1 SGHDT and CDR2 YYEEEE. For the CDR3, the DNA is TGTGCCAGCAGCTTGGCGGGACTCGCTCACCTCTACGAGCAGTACTTC. Residues: CASSLAGLAHLYEQYF.

The V gene is TRBV7-9, the J gene TRBJ2-7; D is possibly TRBD1 (6 bases). The V end was cut by 6 bases, the J end by 2 bases, with 17 bases between. CDR1 and CDR2 (germline): SEHNR, FQNEAQ (reference sequence). This CDR3 comprises 15 residues. The CDR3 here is CASRATTGSTYEQYF. In DNA form, the CDR3 reads TGTGCCAGCAGGGCCACTACAGGGTCAACCTACGAGCAGTACTTC.

The rearrangement links TRBV5-1 to TRBJ2-7, with 8 bases identical to TRBD1. Trimming at V came to 1 base and at J to 5 bases, leaving 8 bases not matched to a gene. This CDR3 comprises 15 residues. The germline V gene has CDR1 SGHRS and CDR2 YFSETQ. The CDR3 DNA reads as TGCGCCAGCAGCTTGTACCCGGACAGGGTCAACGAGCAGTACTTC. This codes for CASSLYPDRVNEQYF. The full variable domain, its missing parts supplied by reference TRBV5-1 and TRBJ2-7, is KAGVTQTPRYLIKTRGQQVTLSCSPISGHRSVSWYQQTPGQGLQFLFEYFSETQRNKGNFPGRFSGRQFSNSRSEMNVSTLELGDSALYLCASSLYPDRVNEQYFGPGTRLTVT.

The V and J genes are TRBV12-5 and TRBJ1-6; possibly TRBD1 for D (6 bases). The CDR3 spans 14 residues. The germline V and J ends were trimmed by 6 bases and 7 bases, with 13 bases remaining between them. Germline V gene data show CDR1 as LGHNT and CDR2 as FRNRAP. CDR3 DNA: TGTGCTAGTGGCCGAACAGGGAACAATTCACCCCTCCACTTT. Translation gives CASGRTGNNSPLHF.

This chain joins TRBV6-1 and TRBJ1-1, with D maybe TRBD1 (5 bases). CDR1 and CDR2 (germline): MNHNS, SASEGT. The length of the CDR3 is 13 residues. V gave up 2 bases and J gave up 9 bases, with 13 bases separating them. CDR3 loop: CASSELVRDQAFF. The CDR3 DNA reads as TGTGCCAGCAGTGAATTGGTCAGGGATCAAGCTTTCTTT.

The genes are TRBV6-5 and TRBJ1-1; D is perhaps TRBD1 (5 bases). Germline V gene sequence: CDR1 MNHEY, CDR2 SVGAGI. The CDR3 length is 13 residues. Between the trimmed V and J ends, which lost 4 bases and 2 bases, there was a span of 8 bases. CDR3 residues: CASSFGHNTEAFF. The CDR3 DNA reads as TGTGCCAGCAGTTTCGGACATAACACTGAAGCTTTCTTT.

The rearrangement uses TRBV5-1 and TRBJ2-2; D is unresolved. The length of the CDR3 is 14 residues. Germline V gene sequence: CDR1 SGHRS, CDR2 YFSETQ. Trimming shortened V by 5 bases and J by 3 bases, and 11 bases separated the two germline ends. The CDR3 bases are TGCGCCAGCAGACAGACCCCACACACCGGGGAGCTGTTTTTT. Translated: CASRQTPHTGELFF.

The genes are TRBV11-2 and TRBJ2-6; no clear D. The CDR3 extends over 15 amino acids. Per germline, CDR1 SGHAT and CDR2 FQNNGV. V lost 3 bases to trimming and J lost 0 bases, with 6 bases between them. CDR3 coding DNA: TGTGCCAGCAGCTTCGCGGACTCTGGGGCCAACGTCCTGACTTTC. Protein product: CASSFADSGANVLTF.

J is TRBJ1-6 and V is TRBV19; D possibly corresponds to TRBD1 (5 bases). CDR1 is LNHDA and CDR2 is SQIVND in the germline V gene (reference sequence). V was clipped by 7 bases and J by 6 bases, with 10 bases between them. The CDR3 spans 13 residues. The CDR3 DNA reads as TGTGCCAGTACGGGGGGGTTTAATTCACCCCTCCACTTT. It codes for CASTGGFNSPLHF.

This sequence joins TRBV29-1 and TRBJ1-4; TRBD1 matches at 9 bases. The V gene's germline CDR1 is SQVTM and CDR2 ANQGSEA. Trimming removed 4 bases from V and 5 bases from J; junction bases left unmatched: 2. This CDR3 has 13 amino acids. CDR3 protein: CSVGDRANEKLFF. The CDR3 nucleotides are TGCAGCGTTGGGGACAGGGCGAATGAAAAACTGTTTTTT. Filled out from reference TRBV29-1 and TRBJ1-4, the complete variable domain reads SAVISQKPSRDICQRGTSLTIQCQVDSQVTMMFWYRQQPGQSLTLIATANQGSEATYESGFVIDKFPISRPNLTFSTLTVSNMSPEDSSIYLCSVGDRANEKLFFGSGTQLSVL.

V is TRBV13 and J is TRBJ1-3, with D possibly being TRBD1 (6 bases). This CDR3 is 17 amino acids long. The V end lost 2 bases, the J end lost 2 bases, and 16 bases lay between the germline ends. Germline values: CDR1 PRHDT, CDR2 FYEKMQ (reference sequence). CDR3 nucleotide sequence: TGTGCCAGCAGCTTAAGTTACAGGGACCCCCCTGGAAACACCATATATTTT. This translates into CASSLSYRDPPGNTIYF.

This chain links TRBV7-9 with TRBJ2-7, with 7 bases aligning to TRBD1. With V trimmed by 4 bases and J by 1 base, 4 bases remained unmatched. The CDR3 runs to 14 residues. CDR1 and CDR2 (germline): SEHNR, FQNEAQ (reference sequence). CDR3 sequence reads: CASSYSGQSYEQYF. In nucleotides, the CDR3 is TGTGCCAGCAGCTATTCGGGACAGTCCTACGAGCAGTACTTC.

V gene TRBV6-5 combines with J gene TRBJ2-7; tentative D call: TRBD1 (6 bases). The CDR3 has 16 residues. The ends were cut back, 2 bases at V and 2 bases at J, with 16 bases in the middle. The V gene's germline CDR1 is MNHEY and CDR2 SVGAGI. This CDR3 reads CASSYRGGARTYEQYF. The CDR3 DNA is TGTGCCAGCAGTTACAGAGGGGGAGCTAGAACCTACGAGCAGTACTTC.

DNA of the CDR3: TGTGCCAGCTCACGCTCCGGGAACAGTAGACCCGGGGAGCTGTTTTTT. Translating gives CASSRSGNSRPGELFF. The chain links TRBV18 to TRBJ2-2, with D possibly TRBD2 on 5 matching bases. CDR3 length: 16 residues. The germline V gene has CDR1 KGHSH and CDR2 LQKENI. V lost 4 bases, J lost 6 bases, and 18 bases lay in between. Based on the CDR3 plus reference TRBV18 and TRBJ2-2, the full variable domain is NAGVMQNPRHLVRRRGQEARLRCSPMKGHSHVYWYRQLPEEGLKFMVYLQKENIIDESGMPKERFSAEFPKEGPSILRIQQVVRGDSAAYFCASSRSGNSRPGELFFGEGSRLTVL.

The chain recombines TRBV6-6 with TRBJ2-7; 12 positions match TRBD2. CDR1 is MNHNY and CDR2 is SVGAGI in the germline V gene (reference sequence). CDR3 size: 16 residues. Losses at the gene ends were 2 bases for V and 0 bases for J; bases not matched to a gene: 2. The CDR3 bases are TGTGCCAGCAGTTACCCGACTAGCGGGGGCTCCTACGAGCAGTACTTC. Its translation is CASSYPTSGGSYEQYF.

This chain links TRBV10-3 with TRBJ2-7; TRBD2 matches 7 bases. The CDR3 is 16 amino acids. The germline gives CDR1 ENHRY, CDR2 SYGVKD. V trimming: 0 bases; J trimming: 4 bases; junction bases outside the gene matches: 9. The CDR3 coding sequence is TGTGCCATCAGTGAGTCGGGGGAGGGCCTGACGTACGAGCAGTACTTC. This sequence encodes CAISESGEGLTYEQYF.

This chain joins TRBV6-1 and TRBJ2-1; 7 bases are shared with TRBD2. Germline CDR1 and CDR2: MNHNS and SASEGT. The CDR3 is 14 amino acids. V lost 4 bases to trimming and J lost 5 bases; unmatched junction nucleotides: 5. For the CDR3, the DNA is TGTGCCAGCAGTGGCGGGAGCTACCACAATGAGCAGTTCTTC. Translating gives CASSGGSYHNEQFF.

The chain employs TRBV18 and TRBJ1-4; a possible D gene is TRBD1 (5 bases). Germline assignment: CDR1 KGHSH and CDR2 LQKENI. This CDR3 contains 15 residues. The V and J ends lost 5 bases and 3 bases respectively, with 13 bases between them. The CDR3 protein is CASSFQGGANEKLFF. The DNA for the CDR3 is TGTGCCAGCTCATTCCAAGGAGGGGCTAATGAAAAACTGTTTTTT.

The J gene is TRBJ2-1, the V gene TRBV7-9; 10 nucleotides align to TRBD1. Germline CDR1 is SEHNR and CDR2 is FQNEAQ (reference sequence). CDR3 size: 15 residues. The trim removed 6 bases at V and 6 bases at J, leaving 8 bases unmatched. The DNA for the CDR3 is TGTGCCAGCAGTCCGACAGGGGGCGCGGGCAATGAGCAGTTCTTC. Protein sequence: CASSPTGGAGNEQFF.

The chain joins TRBV7-9 to TRBJ2-1; TRBD1 is a possible D gene (5 bases). Trimming left V 3 bases short and J 3 bases short, with 15 bases between. This CDR3 is built from 16 residues. The germline V gene has CDR1 SEHNR and CDR2 FQNEAQ (reference sequence). This CDR3 is CASSLGQGVGYNEQFF. The CDR3, as DNA: TGTGCCAGCAGCTTGGGGCAAGGGGTCGGCTACAATGAGCAGTTCTTC.